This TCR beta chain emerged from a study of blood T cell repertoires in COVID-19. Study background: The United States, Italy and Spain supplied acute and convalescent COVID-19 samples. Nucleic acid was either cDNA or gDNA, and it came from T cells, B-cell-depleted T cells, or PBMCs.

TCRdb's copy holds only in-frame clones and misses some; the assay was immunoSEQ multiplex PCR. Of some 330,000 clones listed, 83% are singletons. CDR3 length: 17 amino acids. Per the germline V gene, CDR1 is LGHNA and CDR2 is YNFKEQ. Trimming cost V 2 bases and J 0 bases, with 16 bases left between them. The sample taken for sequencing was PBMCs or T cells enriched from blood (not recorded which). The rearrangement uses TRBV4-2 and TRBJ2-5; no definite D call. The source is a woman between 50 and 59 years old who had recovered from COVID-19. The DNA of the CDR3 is TGTGCCAGCAGCCAAAGTGGCTCACCAACGTACCAAGAGACCCAGTACTTC. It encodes CASSQSGSPTYQETQYF.